The 18 T cell receptor beta chains given below trace back to one sample, sequenced in a study of cytomegalovirus exposure and HLA in healthy donors. Researchers ran the PCR with 60 Vbeta and 13 Jbeta primers. Assay: immunoSEQ multiplex PCR; the TCRdb copy retains only in-frame clones and omits some. The sample has about 110,000 clones; roughly 66% are singletons. Sequencing input: PBMCs. These receptors all stem from a woman in her twenties or thirties in good health and CMV-seronegative.

The rearrangement uses TRBV28 and TRBJ2-7, with 7 bases aligning to TRBD2. The CDR3 loop spans 16 amino acids. Germline V gene lookup returns CDR1 MDHEN and CDR2 SYDVKM. Germline trimming cut 4 bases from V and 2 bases from J; bases unmatched to any gene: 11. The CDR3 protein is CASSWGGRWKTYEQYF. The CDR3 DNA reads TGTGCCAGCAGTTGGGGGGGGAGGTGGAAAACCTACGAGCAGTACTTC.

The chain recombines TRBV9 with TRBJ2-5, with D perhaps matching TRBD2 (7 bases). CDR3 length: 16 amino acids. Trimming took 3 bases from V and 1 from J, leaving 16 bases between them. The germline gives CDR1 SGDLS, CDR2 YYNGEE. The CDR3: CASSEGGAAGQETQYF. As DNA, the CDR3 is TGTGCCAGCAGCGAAGGGGGGGCGGCGGGCCAAGAGACCCAGTACTTC.

This chain joins TRBV28 and TRBJ2-5; 7 positions agree with TRBD2. Germline loops: CDR1 MDHEN, CDR2 SYDVKM. The length of the CDR3 is 15 residues. With V trimmed by 4 bases and J by 2 bases, 7 bases remained unmatched. This CDR3 reads CASSSASGGQETQYF. As DNA, the CDR3 is TGTGCCAGCAGTTCCGCCTCGGGGGGTCAAGAGACCCAGTACTTC. Supplemented by reference TRBV28 and TRBJ2-5, the full variable domain reads DVKVTQSSRYLVKRTGEKVFLECVQDMDHENMFWYRQDPGLGLRLIYFSYDVKMKEKGDIPEGYSVSREKKERFSLILESASTNQTSMYLCASSSASGGQETQYFGPGTRLLVL.

This chain joins TRBV5-8 and TRBJ2-5; D not resolved. Between the trimmed V and J ends, which lost 5 bases and 5 bases, there was a span of 7 bases. CDR3 length: 11 residues. Germline CDR1 is SGHTS and CDR2 is YDEGEE. The CDR3 spells CASRFPETQYF. In DNA, the CDR3 is TGTGCCAGCAGATTTCCTGAGACCCAGTACTTC. The variable domain in full, completed from reference TRBV5-8 and TRBJ2-5, reads EAGVTQSPTHLIKTRGQQATLRCSPISGHTSVYWYQQALGLGLQFLLWYDEGEERNRGNFPPRFSGRQFPNYSSELNVNALELEDSALYLCASRFPETQYFGPGTRLLVL.

The V call is TRBV7-9, the J call TRBJ2-5; 7 positions match TRBD1. Germline V gives CDR1 SEHNR, CDR2 FQNEAQ (reference sequence). With 5 bases clipped from V and 5 bases from J, the junction kept 8 bases outside the gene matches. The CDR3 consists of 14 residues. CDR3 sequence: CASSPSSQGETQYF. The CDR3 nucleotides are TGTGCCAGCAGCCCGAGTTCACAGGGGGAGACCCAGTACTTC.

In its sample, this clone was seen once. A junction end diverges from the germline sequence, so it may reflect a read error. V usage is TRBV4-2 and J usage is TRBJ2-2, with D hard to call. CDR1 is LGHNA, CDR2 YNFKEQ, per germline. The CDR3 has 19 residues. The CDR3 reads CASSPTARSGVSKTGELFF. CDR3 DNA: TGTGCCAGCAGCCCAACGGCCCGAAGTGGAGTATCGAAAACCGGGGAGCTGTTTTTT.

This clone was detected only a few times. The V gene is TRBV9, the J gene TRBJ2-1; 7 bases fit TRBD2. CDR1 and CDR2 from the germline V gene are SGDLS and YYNGEE. The CDR3 has 15 residues. V lost 3 bases to trimming and J lost 2 bases; unmatched junction nucleotides: 5. CDR3 DNA: TGTGCCAGCAGCGCGGGACTATCTACCTACAATGAGCAGTTCTTC. This gives the protein CASSAGLSTYNEQFF.

The chain joins TRBV5-4 to TRBJ1-1; D uncertain. V gave up 3 bases and J gave up 0 bases, with 9 bases separating them. The CDR3 extends over 14 amino acids. CDR1 and CDR2 (germline): SGHNT, YYREEE (reference sequence). In nucleotides, the CDR3 is TGTGCCAGCAGCTCACCATCGGTGAACACTGAAGCTTTCTTT. Its translation: CASSSPSVNTEAFF.

The chain combines TRBV27 with TRBJ2-2; D perhaps matches TRBD1 (6 bases). Germline V gives CDR1 MNHEY, CDR2 SMNVEV (reference sequence). V was pared by 4 bases and J by 2 bases, with 11 bases between. The CDR3 covers 15 residues. The CDR3 DNA reads TGTGCCAGCAGTTGGGGCAGGGGCAACACCGGGGAGCTGTTTTTT. Translated, it gives CASSWGRGNTGELFF.

The chain joins TRBV15 to TRBJ1-4; D unclear. Germline V gene lookup returns CDR1 LNHNV and CDR2 YYDKDF (reference sequence). V lost 0 bases, J lost 4 bases, and 12 bases lay in between. The length of the CDR3 is 16 residues. The CDR3 region is CATSRDRRFDNEKLFF. CDR3 bases: TGTGCCACCAGCAGAGATCGGAGGTTCGATAATGAAAAACTGTTTTTT.

This chain uses TRBV5-8 with TRBJ2-7, with 7 bases identical to TRBD1. Trimming removed 7 bases from V and 5 bases from J; junction bases left unmatched: 12. The CDR3 extends over 14 amino acids. Germline CDR1 SGHTS, CDR2 YDEGEE. The CDR3 region is CASGARDSIHEQYF. The CDR3 DNA is TGTGCCAGCGGTGCCCGGGACAGTATTCACGAGCAGTACTTC.

The table lists this clone with a few counts. The V call is TRBV7-2, the J call TRBJ1-2; TRBD1 agrees at 7 bases. With V trimmed by 4 bases and J by 7 bases, 6 bases remained unmatched. CDR1 SGHTA and CDR2 FQGNSA come from the germline V gene. This CDR3 comprises 13 residues. In DNA, the CDR3 is TGTGCCAGCAGCTCAGACAGGACAGGTGGCTACACCTTC. This translates into CASSSDRTGGYTF.

This clone was observed a few times. The genes are TRBV4-1 and TRBJ2-7; 11 bases fit TRBD2. After removal of 4 bases from V and 3 bases from J, the junction contained 11 bases not matched to a gene. The CDR3 covers 17 residues. CDR1 and CDR2 from the germline V gene are MGHRA and YSYEKL. CDR3 region: CASSRGSGTSGNYEQYF. In nucleotides, the CDR3 is TGCGCCAGCAGCCGAGGATCCGGGACTAGCGGCAACTACGAGCAGTACTTC.

The chain has TRBV30 and TRBJ2-1; TRBD1 is a possible D gene (5 bases). Germline V gene data show CDR1 as GTSNPN and CDR2 as SVGIG (reference sequence). CDR3 length: 15 residues. V lost 2 bases, J lost 8 bases, and 19 bases lay in between. In nucleotides, the CDR3 is TGTGCCTGGAGTTGGGGCCGGGTCCAAGGGGATGAGCAGTTCTTC. The encoded protein is CAWSWGRVQGDEQFF.

V usage is TRBV5-1 and J usage is TRBJ2-5; 7 bases match TRBD1. The J call may be incorrect, as the DNA end agrees better with TRBJ2-7. This CDR3 is built from 15 residues. CDR1 and CDR2 from the germline V gene are SGHRS and YFSETQ. CDR3 amino acids: CASSIETGWAYEQYF. In DNA, the CDR3 is TGCGCCAGCAGCATAGAGACAGGGTGGGCCTACGAGCAGTACTTC.

The chain carries TRBV28 and TRBJ1-5; possible D gene TRBD1, 5 bases. With 3 bases removed from V and 6 bases from J, the gap between germline ends came to 15 bases. CDR3 length equals 15 residues. Germline lookup yields CDR1 MDHEN and CDR2 SYDVKM. The CDR3: CASSFGVQGTQPQHF. CDR3 DNA sequence: TGTGCCAGCAGTTTCGGCGTCCAGGGTACTCAGCCCCAGCATTTT. Full variable domain (missing parts from reference TRBV28 and TRBJ1-5): DVKVTQSSRYLVKRTGEKVFLECVQDMDHENMFWYRQDPGLGLRLIYFSYDVKMKEKGDIPEGYSVSREKKERFSLILESASTNQTSMYLCASSFGVQGTQPQHFGDGTRLSIL.

The J gene is TRBJ1-6, the V gene TRBV9, with D perhaps matching TRBD1 (6 bases). Trimming shortened V by 5 bases and J by 7 bases, and 10 bases separated the two germline ends. This CDR3 has 13 residues. Per germline, CDR1 SGDLS and CDR2 YYNGEE. In nucleotides, the CDR3 is TGTGCCAGCAGGAGGGACACCAATTCACCCCTCCACTTT. Protein sequence: CASRRDTNSPLHF.

The chain is built from TRBV30 and TRBJ2-1; TRBD2 agrees at 10 bases. Germline CDR1 reads GTSNPN; CDR2 reads SVGIG (reference sequence). The CDR3 is 12 residues long. Trimming removed 2 bases from V and 8 bases from J; junction bases left unmatched: 0. The CDR3 DNA reads as TGTGCCTGGAGTAGCGGGAGGGATGAGCAGTTCTTC. This gives the protein CAWSSGRDEQFF. Looking up the rest from reference TRBV30 and TRBJ2-1 gives the full variable domain: SQTIHQWPATLVQPVGSPLSLECTVEGTSNPNLYWYRQAAGRGLQLLFYSVGIGQISSEVPQNLSASRPQDRQFILSSKKLLLSDSGFYLCAWSSGRDEQFFGPGTRLTVL.